What follows is one TCR beta chain and its context. Trimming removed 2 bases at V and 5 bases at J, with 6 bases between. The CDR3 has 12 amino acids. Germline CDR1 is ENHRY and CDR2 is SYGVKD. This sample was taken from a study of T cell changes during pregnancy in multiple sclerosis. Profiled with immunoSEQ multiplex PCR; TCRdb holds only in-frame clones, not every one. The table includes fewer than 30,000 clones, 88% detected once. V and J are TRBV10-3 and TRBJ1-1; a weak D match, TRBD1 (5 bases). The material sequenced was CD8+ T cells from peripheral blood mononuclear cells, taken in the second trimester of pregnancy. The sequence was collected from a female donor with multiple sclerosis, enrolled in a pregnancy study. The CDR3 sequence: CAISEGGTEAFF. The CDR3, as DNA: TGTGCCATCAGTGAGGGGGGGACTGAAGCTTTCTTT.